Listed below are T cell receptor beta chains from one sample, sequenced in a study of shared clonotypes between healthy human individuals. The method was immunoSEQ multiplex PCR; TCRdb's version includes in-frame clones alone and lacks a portion of them. The repertoire includes millions of clones, about 95% of them detected once, and about 1.1% sits in the top ten. Sequences were obtained from naive CD8+ T cells sorted from blood. These receptors all come from a man between 18 and 35 years old in good health. The CDR3 runs from the conserved cysteine through the conserved F or W. The D gene is left open where the match is weak. Clone size appears in some rows only: once, few, many, or a class for an expanded clone.

cdr3_length: 14; v_call: TRBV11-2; d_call: TRBD1; clone_size: .; j_call: TRBJ2-7; cdr3_aa: CASSFGTGNNEQYF; cdr3_nt: TGTGCCAGCAGCTTCGGGACAGGGAACAACGAGCAGTACTTC
cdr3_length: 15; v_call: TRBV4-1; d_call: .; clone_size: .; j_call: TRBJ1-2; cdr3_aa: CASSQDYGTNYGYTF; cdr3_nt: TGCGCCAGCAGCCAAGACTACGGGACTAACTATGGCTACACCTTC
cdr3_length: 16; v_call: TRBV4-1; d_call: TRBD1; clone_size: .; j_call: TRBJ2-1; cdr3_aa: CASSQPDRGRFDEQFF; cdr3_nt: TGCGCCAGCAGCCAACCAGACAGGGGGAGGTTCGATGAGCAGTTCTTC
cdr3_length: 13; v_call: TRBV5-4; d_call: TRBD1; clone_size: few; j_call: TRBJ2-7; cdr3_aa: CASSLDRGYEQYF; cdr3_nt: TGTGCCAGCAGCTTGGACAGGGGCTACGAGCAGTACTTC
cdr3_length: 15; v_call: TRBV7-8; d_call: .; clone_size: .; j_call: TRBJ1-2; cdr3_aa: CASSPTAGTGSGYTF; cdr3_nt: TGTGCCAGCAGCCCGACGGCCGGCACAGGGAGTGGCTACACCTTC
cdr3_length: 18; v_call: TRBV5-1; d_call: TRBD2; clone_size: .; j_call: TRBJ2-3; cdr3_aa: CASSVPGLAGEITDTQYF; cdr3_nt: TGCGCCAGCAGCGTCCCCGGACTAGCGGGGGAGATCACAGATACGCAGTATTTT
cdr3_length: 15; v_call: TRBV5-4; d_call: .; clone_size: .; j_call: TRBJ2-2; cdr3_aa: CASSPWASNTGELFF; cdr3_nt: TGTGCCAGCAGCCCCTGGGCATCGAACACCGGGGAGCTGTTTTTT
cdr3_length: 14; v_call: TRBV10-2; d_call: TRBD1; clone_size: few; j_call: TRBJ2-7; cdr3_aa: CASRRQGANYEQYF; cdr3_nt: TGCGCCAGCAGGAGGCAGGGGGCCAACTACGAGCAGTACTTC
cdr3_length: 15; v_call: TRBV7-9; d_call: TRBD1; clone_size: .; j_call: TRBJ1-1; cdr3_aa: CASSSPAQGGTEAFF; cdr3_nt: TGTGCCAGCAGCTCCCCTGCCCAGGGGGGCACTGAAGCTTTCTTT
cdr3_length: 15; v_call: TRBV7-8; d_call: TRBD2; clone_size: .; j_call: TRBJ2-5; cdr3_aa: CASSLVQGGVETQYF; cdr3_nt: TGTGCCAGCAGCTTGGTGCAGGGAGGGGTTGAGACCCAGTACTTC
cdr3_length: 14; v_call: TRBV7-9; d_call: .; clone_size: .; j_call: TRBJ2-7; cdr3_aa: CASSLESGAYEQYF; cdr3_nt: TGTGCCAGCAGCTTAGAATCCGGAGCCTACGAGCAGTACTTC
cdr3_length: 14; v_call: TRBV29-1; d_call: .; clone_size: .; j_call: TRBJ1-1; cdr3_aa: CSVAGGARSTEAFF; cdr3_nt: TGCAGCGTGGCCGGTGGGGCGCGTAGCACTGAAGCTTTCTTT
cdr3_length: 13; v_call: TRBV29-1; d_call: .; clone_size: .; j_call: TRBJ2-7; cdr3_aa: CSVQVSGSYEQYF; cdr3_nt: TGCAGCGTTCAGGTTAGCGGATCCTACGAGCAGTACTTC
cdr3_length: 15; v_call: TRBV5-4; d_call: .; clone_size: .; j_call: TRBJ2-3; cdr3_aa: CASSLLAPTPDTQYF; cdr3_nt: TGTGCCAGCAGCTTGTTAGCCCCCACCCCAGATACGCAGTATTTT
cdr3_length: 15; v_call: TRBV27; d_call: .; clone_size: .; j_call: TRBJ2-3; cdr3_aa: CASSFDGVPAGTQYF; cdr3_nt: TGTGCCAGCAGTTTTGACGGGGTACCAGCGGGTACGCAGTATTTT
cdr3_length: 14; v_call: TRBV9; d_call: TRBD2; clone_size: .; j_call: TRBJ2-3; cdr3_aa: CASSVSGGGDTQYF; cdr3_nt: TGTGCCAGCAGCGTGTCTGGGGGAGGGGATACGCAGTATTTT